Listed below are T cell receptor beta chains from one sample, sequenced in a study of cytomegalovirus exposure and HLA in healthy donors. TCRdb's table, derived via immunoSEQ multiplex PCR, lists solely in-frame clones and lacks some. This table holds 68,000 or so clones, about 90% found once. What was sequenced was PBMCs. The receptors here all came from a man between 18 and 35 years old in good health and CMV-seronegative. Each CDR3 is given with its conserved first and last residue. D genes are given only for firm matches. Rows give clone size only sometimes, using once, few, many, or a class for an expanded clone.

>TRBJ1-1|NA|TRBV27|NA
CASRREPTAVTEAFF
TGTGCCAGCAGGCGTGAGCCGACGGCGGTAACTGAAGCTTTCTTT
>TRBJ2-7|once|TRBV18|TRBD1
CASSDRVSDEQYF
TGTGCCAGCTCCGACAGGGTCTCAGACGAGCAGTACTTC
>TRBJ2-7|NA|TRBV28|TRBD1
CASSGRQGGYEQYF
TGTGCCAGCAGTGGGAGACAGGGGGGCTACGAGCAGTACTTC
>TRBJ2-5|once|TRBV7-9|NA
CASSLARSVQETQYF
TGTGCCAGCAGCTTAGCGCGCAGCGTTCAAGAGACCCAGTACTTC
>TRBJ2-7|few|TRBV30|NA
CAWSAATAYEQYF
TGTGCCTGGAGTGCTGCCACAGCCTACGAGCAGTACTTC
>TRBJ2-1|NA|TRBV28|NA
CASTFSNNEQFF
TGTGCCAGCACCTTTAGTAACAATGAGCAGTTCTTC
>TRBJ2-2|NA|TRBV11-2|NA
CASSLDVTGELFF
TGTGCCAGCAGCTTAGACGTCACCGGGGAGCTGTTTTTT
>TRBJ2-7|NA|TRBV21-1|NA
CASSKGGRHGAYEQYF
TGTGCCAGCAGCAAAGGGGGTCGGCACGGGGCCTACGAGCAGTACTTC
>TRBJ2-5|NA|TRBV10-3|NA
CAIRTQSGQQETQYF
TGTGCCATCAGGACCCAAAGCGGGCAACAAGAGACCCAGTACTTC
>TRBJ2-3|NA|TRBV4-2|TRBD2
CASSQGSGRAMTDTQYF
TGTGCCAGCAGCCAAGGAAGCGGGAGGGCCATGACAGATACGCAGTATTTT
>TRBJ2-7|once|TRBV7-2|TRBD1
CASRTGVEQYF
TGTGCCAGCAGAACAGGGGTTGAGCAGTACTTC
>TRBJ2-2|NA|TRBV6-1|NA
CASRPGLNTGELFF
TGTGCCAGCAGGCCAGGCTTAAACACCGGGGAGCTGTTTTTT
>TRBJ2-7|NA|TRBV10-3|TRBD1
CATQSGTATYEQYF
TGTGCCACCCAATCCGGGACAGCGACCTACGAGCAGTACTTC
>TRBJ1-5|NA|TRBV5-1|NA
CASSLAGGYNQPQHF
TGCGCCAGCAGCTTGGCTGGAGGGTACAATCAGCCCCAGCATTTT
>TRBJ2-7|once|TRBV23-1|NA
CASSQSGGPILLYYEQYF
TGCGCCAGCAGTCAATCGGGGGGGCCCATCCTATTATACTACGAGCAGTACTTC
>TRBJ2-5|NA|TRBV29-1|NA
CSAHGGEETQYF
TGCAGCGCACATGGAGGCGAAGAGACCCAGTACTTC
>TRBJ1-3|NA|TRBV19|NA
CASSMYVGDTIYF
TGTGCCAGTAGTATGTATGTCGGTGACACCATATATTTT
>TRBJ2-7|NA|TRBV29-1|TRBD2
CSVEALAGGVHEQYF
TGCAGCGTTGAAGCACTAGCGGGAGGGGTCCACGAGCAGTACTTC
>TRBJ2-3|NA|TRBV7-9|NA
CASSFVGEDTQYF
TGTGCCAGCAGCTTTGTGGGAGAGGATACGCAGTATTTT
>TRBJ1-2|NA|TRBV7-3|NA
CASSLTGSGKGYTF
TGTGCCAGCAGCTTAACGGGCAGCGGTAAAGGCTACACCTTC